This TCR beta chain stems from a study of a mutant IDH1 vaccine in newly diagnosed glioma listed by TCRdb under 2021. In the study overall: Of the approximately 35 treated patients, around 62% were male and roughly 38% were female, and a mean age of around 40 years was recorded. Before enrollment, patients had received standard therapy of radiotherapy alone, temozolomide alone, or radiochemotherapy with temozolomide; most received the combination. Peripheral blood samples were drawn at six visits, namely V03 (baseline), V05, V07, V10, V12 and V13. Longitudinal TCRB deep sequencing was performed for 25 to 30 treated patients wherever samples were available for exploratory analyses.

Results and caveats for the whole study, not just this receptor: Vaccine-induced immune responses across multiple MHC alleles were detected in approximately 93% of patients. Availability determined which PBMC samples were chosen for TCRB deep sequencing. The authors noted that analyses of patient blood samples could not be reproduced because of sample limitations. Changes in the top peripheral T cell clonotypes picked up by TCRB sequencing did not appear to be linked to pseudoprogression.

A remark on this clone: Its antigen target is currently unknown. No base quality values were provided; no much bigger clone lies one nucleotide off.

The label giving this sample's time point can be read as: baseline, week 1 (first vaccination visit). Taken with the paper, the label for treatment or condition translates to: pre-vaccination baseline after standard-of-care therapy. The donors had newly diagnosed IDH1-mutant astrocytomas of WHO grade 3 or 4 that showed loss of nuclear ATRX. The samples were drawn from NOA16, a multicentre, single-arm, open-label phase I trial in Germany that tested a mutant IDH1 peptide vaccine in humans for the first time. Visit V03 blood draws served as the baseline sample for immunogenicity testing. Genomic DNA for TCRB sequencing was extracted from EDTA blood using the DNeasy Blood and Tissue Kit. According to the germline V gene (reference sequence), CDR1 reads SEHNR and CDR2 reads FQNEAQ. The CDR3, cysteine through phenylalanine, is 13 amino acids long. Solely the CDR3 DNA is kept, with 39 bases framed from the first base. V was cut back by 3 bases and J by 2 bases, leaving a gap of 8 bases between them.

The method behind the library was the immunoSEQ multiplex PCR assay. Rearranged TCR beta chain sequences were amplified with the hsTCRB Kit following the manufacturer's protocol. TCRB libraries were sequenced on an Illumina MiSeq. Per the authors' processing: The kit vendor's proprietary platform handled demultiplexing, trimming and gene mapping. TCRdb holds this immuneACCESS table with in-frame rearrangements only. Some clones are missing; in checked studies, unresolved V genes explain under half, and the rest has no known cause. D and trimming come from the DNA, and the V and J calls and clone size come from that table. For this sample there are 45,000 to 60,000 clones; 70% to 80% appear just once. Around 1.9% of the sample lies in the top ten.

The sequence derives from a woman aged 40-49 years with glioma. The chain joins TRBV7-9 to TRBJ2-7, with a weak D call of TRBD2 (6 bases match). Sequenced material: PBMCs, taken from a glioma patient treated with radiotherapy, temozolomide or both. The bases are TGTGCCAGCAGCTTTAGCGGACCCTACGAGCAGTACTTC. It is translated as CASSFSGPYEQYF.